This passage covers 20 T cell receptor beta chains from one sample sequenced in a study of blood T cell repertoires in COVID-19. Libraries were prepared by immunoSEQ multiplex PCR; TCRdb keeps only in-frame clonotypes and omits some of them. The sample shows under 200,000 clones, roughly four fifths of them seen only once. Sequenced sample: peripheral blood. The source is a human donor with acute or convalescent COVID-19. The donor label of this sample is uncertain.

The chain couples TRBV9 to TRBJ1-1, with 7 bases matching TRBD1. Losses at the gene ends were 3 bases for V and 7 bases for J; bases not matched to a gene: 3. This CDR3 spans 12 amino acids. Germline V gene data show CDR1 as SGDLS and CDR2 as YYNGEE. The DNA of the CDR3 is TGTGCCAGCAGCGATGGGACAGATGAAGCTTTCTTT. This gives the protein CASSDGTDEAFF.

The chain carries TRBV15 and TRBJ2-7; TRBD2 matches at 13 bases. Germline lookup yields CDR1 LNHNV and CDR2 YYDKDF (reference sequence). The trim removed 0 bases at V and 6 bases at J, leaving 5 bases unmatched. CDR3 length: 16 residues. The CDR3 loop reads CATSRDRTSGRVEQYF. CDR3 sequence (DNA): TGTGCCACCAGCAGAGATCGGACTAGCGGGAGAGTCGAGCAGTACTTC.

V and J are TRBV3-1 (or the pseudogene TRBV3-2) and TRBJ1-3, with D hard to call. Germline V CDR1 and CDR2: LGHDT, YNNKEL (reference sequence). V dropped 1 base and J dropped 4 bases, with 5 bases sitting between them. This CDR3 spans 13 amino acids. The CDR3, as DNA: TGTGCCAGCAGCCAAGGCGAGGGAAACACCATATATTTT. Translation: CASSQGEGNTIYF.

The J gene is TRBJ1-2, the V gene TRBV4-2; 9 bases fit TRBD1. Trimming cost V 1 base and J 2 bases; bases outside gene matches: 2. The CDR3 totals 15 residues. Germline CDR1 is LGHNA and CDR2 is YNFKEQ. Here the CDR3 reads CASSQGGQGNYGYTF. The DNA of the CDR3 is TGTGCCAGCAGCCAAGGGGGACAGGGAAACTATGGCTACACCTTC.

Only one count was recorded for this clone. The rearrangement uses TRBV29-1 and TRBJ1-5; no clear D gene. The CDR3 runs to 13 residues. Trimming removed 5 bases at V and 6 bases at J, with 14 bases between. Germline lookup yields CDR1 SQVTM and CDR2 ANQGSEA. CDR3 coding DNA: TGCAGCGTTAGATCCGGGGATGGTCAGCCCCAGCATTTT. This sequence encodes CSVRSGDGQPQHF.

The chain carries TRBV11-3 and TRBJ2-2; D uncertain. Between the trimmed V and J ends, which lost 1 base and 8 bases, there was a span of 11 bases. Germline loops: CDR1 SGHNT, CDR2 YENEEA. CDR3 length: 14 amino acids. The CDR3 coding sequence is TGTGCCAGCAGCTTAGCGCGAGGAAGTGGGGAGCTGTTTTTT. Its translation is CASSLARGSGELFF.

The CDR3: CASSPPGLAVSSYEQYF. CDR3 nucleotides: TGTGCCAGCAGTCCTCCGGGACTAGCGGTTAGCTCCTACGAGCAGTACTTC. The chain is built from TRBV27 and TRBJ2-7; 11 nucleotides align to TRBD2. The V gene's germline CDR1 is MNHEY and CDR2 SMNVEV (reference sequence). Germline trimming cut 5 bases from V and 0 bases from J; bases unmatched to any gene: 9. The length of the CDR3 is 17 residues.

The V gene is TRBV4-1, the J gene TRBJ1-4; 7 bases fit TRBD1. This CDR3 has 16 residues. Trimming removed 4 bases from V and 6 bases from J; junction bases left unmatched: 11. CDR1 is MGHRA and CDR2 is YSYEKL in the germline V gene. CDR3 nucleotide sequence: TGCGCCAGCAGCCCCCTGCAGGGGGTAGGGCATGAAAAACTGTTTTTT. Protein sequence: CASSPLQGVGHEKLFF.

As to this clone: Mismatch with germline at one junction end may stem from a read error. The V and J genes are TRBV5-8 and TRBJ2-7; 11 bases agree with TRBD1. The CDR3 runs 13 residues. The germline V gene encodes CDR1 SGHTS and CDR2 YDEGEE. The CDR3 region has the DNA TGTGCCAGCAGCTCTTCCTCCCGGGACAGGGGGTTCTTC. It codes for CASSSSSRDRGFF.

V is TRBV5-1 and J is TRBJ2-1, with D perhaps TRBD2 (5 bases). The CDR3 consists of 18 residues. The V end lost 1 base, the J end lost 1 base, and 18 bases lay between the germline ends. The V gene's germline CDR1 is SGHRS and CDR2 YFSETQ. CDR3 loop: CASSLPSGGVSSYNEQFF. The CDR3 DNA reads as TGCGCCAGCAGCTTGCCAAGCGGTGGTGTATCGTCCTACAATGAGCAGTTCTTC. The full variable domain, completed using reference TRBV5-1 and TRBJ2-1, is KAGVTQTPRYLIKTRGQQVTLSCSPISGHRSVSWYQQTPGQGLQFLFEYFSETQRNKGNFPGRFSGRQFSNSRSEMNVSTLELGDSALYLCASSLPSGGVSSYNEQFFGPGTRLTVL.

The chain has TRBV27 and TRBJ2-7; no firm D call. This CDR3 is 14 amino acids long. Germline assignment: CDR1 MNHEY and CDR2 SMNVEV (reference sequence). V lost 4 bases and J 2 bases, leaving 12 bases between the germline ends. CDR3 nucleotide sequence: TGTGCCAGCAGTTCCTCGTACATCCCCTACGAGCAGTACTTC. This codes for CASSSSYIPYEQYF.

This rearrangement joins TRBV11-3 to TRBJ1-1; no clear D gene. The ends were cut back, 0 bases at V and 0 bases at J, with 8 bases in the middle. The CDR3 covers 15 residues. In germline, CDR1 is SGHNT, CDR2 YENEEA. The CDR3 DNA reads TGTGCCAGCAGCTTAGACGCGCGGCTGAACACTGAAGCTTTCTTT. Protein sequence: CASSLDARLNTEAFF.

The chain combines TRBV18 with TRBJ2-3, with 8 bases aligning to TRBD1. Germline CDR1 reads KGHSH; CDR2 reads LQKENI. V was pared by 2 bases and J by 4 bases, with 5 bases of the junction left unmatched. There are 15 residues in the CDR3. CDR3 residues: CASSPVTGAPDTQYF. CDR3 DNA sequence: TGTGCCAGCTCACCAGTGACAGGGGCTCCAGATACGCAGTATTTT.

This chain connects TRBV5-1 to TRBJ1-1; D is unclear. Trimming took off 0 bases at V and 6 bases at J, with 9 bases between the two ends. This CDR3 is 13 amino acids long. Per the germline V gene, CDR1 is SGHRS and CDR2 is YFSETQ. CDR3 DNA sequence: TGCGCCAGCAGCTTGGCCCAGCGTGCTGAAGCTTTCTTT. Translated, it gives CASSLAQRAEAFF.

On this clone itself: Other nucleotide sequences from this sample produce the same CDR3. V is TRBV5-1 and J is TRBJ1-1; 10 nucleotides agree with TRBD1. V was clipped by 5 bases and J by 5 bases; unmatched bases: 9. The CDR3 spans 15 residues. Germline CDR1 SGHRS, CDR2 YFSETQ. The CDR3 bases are TGCGCCAGCAGTCTTACCGGGACAGGGGAGACTGAAGCTTTCTTT. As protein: CASSLTGTGETEAFF. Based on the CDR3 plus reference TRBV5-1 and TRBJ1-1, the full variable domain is KAGVTQTPRYLIKTRGQQVTLSCSPISGHRSVSWYQQTPGQGLQFLFEYFSETQRNKGNFPGRFSGRQFSNSRSEMNVSTLELGDSALYLCASSLTGTGETEAFFGQGTRLTVV.

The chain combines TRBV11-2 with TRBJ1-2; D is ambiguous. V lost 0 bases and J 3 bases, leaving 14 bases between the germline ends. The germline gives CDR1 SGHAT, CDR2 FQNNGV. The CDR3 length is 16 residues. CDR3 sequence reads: CASSLDLSYSDYGYTF. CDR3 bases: TGTGCCAGCAGCTTAGATCTGTCGTATAGCGACTATGGCTACACCTTC.

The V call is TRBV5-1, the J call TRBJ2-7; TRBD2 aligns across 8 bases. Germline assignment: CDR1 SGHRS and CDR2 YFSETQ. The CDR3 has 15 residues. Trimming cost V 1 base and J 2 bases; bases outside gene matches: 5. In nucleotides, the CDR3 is TGCGCCAGCAGCTTGATGGCGGGAGGAACCTACGAGCAGTACTTC. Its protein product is CASSLMAGGTYEQYF. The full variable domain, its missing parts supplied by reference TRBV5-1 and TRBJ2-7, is KAGVTQTPRYLIKTRGQQVTLSCSPISGHRSVSWYQQTPGQGLQFLFEYFSETQRNKGNFPGRFSGRQFSNSRSEMNVSTLELGDSALYLCASSLMAGGTYEQYFGPGTRLTVT.

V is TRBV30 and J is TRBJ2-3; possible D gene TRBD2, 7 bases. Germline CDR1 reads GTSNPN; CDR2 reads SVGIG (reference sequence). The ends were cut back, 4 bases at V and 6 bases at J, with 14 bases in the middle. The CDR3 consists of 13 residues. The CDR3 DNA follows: TGTGCCTGGACCGGGGGGAGGGGGGATACGCAGTATTTT. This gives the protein CAWTGGRGDTQYF.

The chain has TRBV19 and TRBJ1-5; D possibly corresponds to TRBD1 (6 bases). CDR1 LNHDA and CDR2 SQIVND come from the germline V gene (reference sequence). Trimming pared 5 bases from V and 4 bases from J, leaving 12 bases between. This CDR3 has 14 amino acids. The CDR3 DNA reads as TGTGCCAGTAGTCCCCAACAGGGTAATCAGCCCCAGCATTTT. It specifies CASSPQQGNQPQHF.

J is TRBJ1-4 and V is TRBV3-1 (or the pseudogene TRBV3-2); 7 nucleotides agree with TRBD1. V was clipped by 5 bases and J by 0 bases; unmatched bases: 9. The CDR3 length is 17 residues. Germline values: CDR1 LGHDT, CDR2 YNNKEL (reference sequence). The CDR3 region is CASSRDSFPATNEKLFF. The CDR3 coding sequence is TGTGCCAGCAGCAGGGACAGCTTCCCTGCAACTAATGAAAAACTGTTTTTT.